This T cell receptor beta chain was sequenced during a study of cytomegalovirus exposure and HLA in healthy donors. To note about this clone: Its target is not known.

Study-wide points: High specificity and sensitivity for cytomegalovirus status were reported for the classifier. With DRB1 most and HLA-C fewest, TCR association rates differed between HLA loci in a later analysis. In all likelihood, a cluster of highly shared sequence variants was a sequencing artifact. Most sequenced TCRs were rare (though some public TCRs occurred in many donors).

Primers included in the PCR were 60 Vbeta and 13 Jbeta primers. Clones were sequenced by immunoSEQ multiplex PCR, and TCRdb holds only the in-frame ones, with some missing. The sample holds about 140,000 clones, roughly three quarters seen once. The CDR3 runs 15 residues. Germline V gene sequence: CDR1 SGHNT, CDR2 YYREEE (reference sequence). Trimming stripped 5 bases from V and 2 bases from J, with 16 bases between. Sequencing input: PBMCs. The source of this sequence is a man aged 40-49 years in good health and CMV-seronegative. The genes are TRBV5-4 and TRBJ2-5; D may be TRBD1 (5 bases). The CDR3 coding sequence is TGTGCCAGCAGACGAACCTCGACAGTACAAGAGACCCAGTACTTC. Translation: CASRRTSTVQETQYF.